This TCR beta chain comes out of a study of siplizumab effects on memory and regulatory T cells. Trimming cost V 2 bases and J 4 bases, with 6 bases left between them. The CDR3 consists of 12 residues. Per the germline V gene, CDR1 is SEHNR and CDR2 is FQNEAQ (reference sequence). The method was immunoSEQ multiplex PCR; TCRdb's version includes in-frame clones alone and lacks a portion of them. The sample includes some 100,000 clones, roughly 94% of them seen just once. Of note for this clone: Additional DNA sequences in this sample encode the identical CDR3.

The rearrangement joins TRBV7-9 to TRBJ2-7; no reliable D call. The receptor's source is a human donor in good health. The sequencing input was Tregs sorted from blood. The CDR3 bases are TGTGCCAGCAGCTTATCCAGTTACGAGCAGTACTTC. It codes for CASSLSSYEQYF.